Below, one T cell receptor beta chain is given with its context. This clonotype was recorded a few times. The clone's antigen remains unknown. The input lacks base qualities; no much larger clone sits a single base away. The sample originates from a study of blood T cells in healthy people across ages (dated by TCRdb to between 2015 and 2016). Study-level background: In model experiments, roughly one uniquely barcoded TCR beta cDNA molecule per two T cells was captured by template switching. Age-related changes in TCR beta repertoire diversity were measured in the study by deep sequencing normalized with unique cDNA molecular identifiers. The donors were divided into four age groups: young (average around 16 years), middle-aged (about 39), aged (roughly 60) and long-lived (roughly 82). To avoid experimental bias, donors of different ages were distributed randomly across sequencing lanes. The study analyzed two additional independent replicas of 1 million unique cDNA reads from the same blood draw for two donors, one aged 18 to 29 and one aged 80 or older. What the research found in general, with its limitations: Estimates of total diversity based on one million sequenced T cells were regarded as lower bounds and as underestimates. Because profiling used bulk unsorted PBMCs, naive and antigen-experienced compartments could not be compared conclusively. Because the CMV infection status of the donors was unknown, age-related changes in expanded clonotypes may potentially have been confounded. Compared with the aged group, the long-lived group had more naive CD4+ T cells, fewer expanded clones and increased TCR diversity, a pattern suggesting age selection. Observed TCR beta diversity per million T cells fell roughly linearly with age, and a significant reduction was already apparent by age around 40. Observed TCR beta diversity correlated strongly with the percentage of naive T cells measured by flow cytometry.

Libraries were constructed by 5' RACE. The reads were generated on an Illumina HiSeq 2500. The second PCR ran for about 6 to 11 cycles and used a J-beta primer mix along with a sample-barcoded 5' primer. A template-switch 5' adaptor carrying 12 random nucleotides introduced a unique molecular identifier onto each TCR beta cDNA molecule. Each sample yielded at least 3 million CDR3-containing paired-end reads. The Mint cDNA synthesis kit, primed by a TRBC-specific oligonucleotide, was used to synthesize first-strand cDNA from all RNA. Following uracil-DNA glycosylase treatment, all cDNA underwent a first 18-cycle PCR with the universal primers M1SS and BC2_uni_R. As for how the authors treated the data: For normalization, 1 million high-quality reads were randomly selected from each sample, with every read carrying a distinct molecular identifier. Instead of being binned into consensus sequences, reads that shared molecular identifiers were thrown out. CDR3 identification, clonotype clustering and error correction used MiTCR with a Q25 quality threshold and the strictest error-elimination algorithm. A nonparametric unseen species model with Euler transformation was used to estimate lower-bound total TCR beta diversity. The raw public reads went through TCRdb reprocessing: fastp at Q25, MiXCR clone calling, in-frame beta chains kept. Entries that share a CDR3 protein sequence are merged under the most common genes and DNA. TCRdb assigned the V and J calls; the authors' analysis was not used. The sample records 1.4 million to 1.5 million distinct CDR3 sequences, roughly 40% of which are singletons. 7% to 9.5% of the sample comes from the top ten.

The roughly 37 donors, aged about 6 to 95 years, were systemically healthy Caucasian individuals from Russia. Approximately 10 milliliters of peripheral blood were collected from each donor into EDTA-treated Vacutainer tubes. Ficoll-Paque density-gradient centrifugation was used to isolate PBMCs, with at least 6 million obtained per sample. Trizol reagent was used to extract total RNA from the PBMCs, yielding at least 6 micrograms per sample. For every donor, an aliquot of PBMCs went through flow cytometry to measure the percentages of naive CD45RAhigh/CD27high T cells. The CDR3 sequence holds 13 residues, the cysteine and phenylalanine included. CDR3 DNA is the only sequence kept; it has 39 bases, read in frame from the first base. The junction carries 9 bases between V and J, which are trimmed by 7 bases and 0 bases respectively. CDR1 and CDR2 are read off the germline V gene (reference sequence) as SEHNR and FQNEAQ.

This TCR was sampled from a woman between 18 and 30 years old in good health. The source material was blood. The chain is made from TRBV7-9 and TRBJ1-2, with no confident D gene call. CDR3 reads: CASIGVTNYGYTF. The nucleotides read TGTGCCAGCATAGGAGTTACTAACTATGGCTACACCTTC.